This entry lists 9 T cell receptor beta chains sequenced from one sample in a study of identical twins. TCRdb reprocessed the 5' RACE reads with MiXCR, giving one entry per CDR3 protein. The sample lists under 350,000 distinct CDR3 sequences; 8.5% to 9.5% were seen once. These data also featured in a second study, about yellow fever vaccine responses in identical twins.

The sequencing sample was made of CD8+ T cells sorted from blood. Every receptor here comes from a woman aged 18-29 years in good health.

This clonotype appeared many times. CDR3 bases: TGTGCCAGCAGGTTATTGACAGGGGAAGAGACCCAGTACTTC. Its protein product is CASRLLTGEETQYF. This rearrangement joins TRBV7-9 to TRBJ2-5; 8 bases align to TRBD1. Germline V lookup: CDR1 SEHNR, CDR2 FQNEAQ (reference sequence). The length of the CDR3 is 14 residues. The J segment lost 3 bases and the V segment lost 6 bases, leaving 6 bases of the junction unmatched.

This clonotype occurred a few times. The chain has TRBV29-1 and TRBJ1-2, with a tentative D call TRBD1 (5 bases). Trimming took 6 bases from V and 4 from J, leaving 18 bases between them. This CDR3 is 14 amino acids long. CDR1 and CDR2 (germline): SQVTM, ANQGSEA. The CDR3 bases are TGCAGCGTCGGGAATGGGGGAGCGGTCTATGGCTACACCTTC. Its translation is CSVGNGGAVYGYTF. Together with reference TRBV29-1 and TRBJ1-2, the CDR3 gives the full variable domain: SAVISQKPSRDICQRGTSLTIQCQVDSQVTMMFWYRQQPGQSLTLIATANQGSEATYESGFVIDKFPISRPNLTFSTLTVSNMSPEDSSIYLCSVGNGGAVYGYTFGSGTRLTVV.

This clonotype was counted only a few times. The J gene is TRBJ1-1, the V gene TRBV29-1; 12 bases match TRBD1. CDR1 is SQVTM, CDR2 ANQGSEA, per germline. CDR3 size: 16 residues. The ends lost 7 bases at V and 4 bases at J; junction bases unmatched: 13. CDR3 amino acids: CSAIPGQGAWGTEAFF. DNA of the CDR3: TGCAGCGCTATTCCGGGACAGGGGGCTTGGGGCACTGAAGCTTTCTTT. Full variable domain (outside the CDR3, taken from reference TRBV29-1 and TRBJ1-1): SAVISQKPSRDICQRGTSLTIQCQVDSQVTMMFWYRQQPGQSLTLIATANQGSEATYESGFVIDKFPISRPNLTFSTLTVSNMSPEDSSIYLCSAIPGQGAWGTEAFFGQGTRLTVV.

J is TRBJ2-5 and V is TRBV7-6; D is ambiguous. V shed 3 bases and J shed 4 bases, with 15 bases lying between them. Looked up from germline, CDR1 is SGHVS and CDR2 is FNYEAQ. The CDR3 extends over 15 amino acids. The CDR3 DNA reads as TGTGCCAGCAGCTTTCGAGCGAGGCCTCCAGAGACCCAGTACTTC. Translated: CASSFRARPPETQYF. Looking up the rest from reference TRBV7-6 and TRBJ2-5 gives the full variable domain: GAGVSQSPRYKVTKRGQDVALRCDPISGHVSLYWYRQALGQGPEFLTYFNYEAQQDKSGLPNDRFSAERPEGSISTLTIQRTEQRDSAMYRCASSFRARPPETQYFGPGTRLLVL.

CDR3 nucleotide sequence: TGTGCCAGCAGTTCCCAACGAGATACGCAGTATTTT. It specifies CASSSQRDTQYF. The chain couples TRBV6-6 to TRBJ2-3; D remains unclear. This CDR3 contains 12 residues. V gave up 4 bases and J gave up 5 bases, with 7 bases separating them. CDR1 is MNHNY, CDR2 SVGAGI, per germline (reference sequence).

This chain joins TRBV12-3 or TRBV12-4 and TRBJ2-3, with D possibly matching TRBD1 (6 bases). This CDR3 comprises 15 residues. Trimming removed 6 bases from V and 2 bases from J, with 15 bases in between. This CDR3 reads CASSLNTGNTDTQYF. CDR3 DNA: TGTGCCAGCAGCCTAAACACAGGGAACACAGATACGCAGTATTTT.

At least ten counts were recorded for this clonotype. Here the CDR3 reads CASSLGLTETQYF. DNA of the CDR3: TGTGCCAGCAGTTTAGGACTAACGGAGACCCAGTACTTC. The rearrangement uses TRBV6-5 and TRBJ2-5; maybe TRBD2 (6 bases). V was cut by 4 bases and J by 5 bases, with 11 bases left in between. The CDR3 sequence is 13 residues long. Germline V CDR1 and CDR2: MNHEY, SVGAGI.

This clonotype was observed a handful of times. V usage is TRBV11-1 and J usage is TRBJ1-1, with D unresolved. This CDR3 contains 14 residues. Trimming took off 1 base at V and 3 bases at J, with 9 bases between the two ends. Germline V CDR1 and CDR2: SGHAT, FQDESV (reference sequence). The CDR3 here is CASSLGSWDTEAFF. The CDR3 DNA reads TGTGCCAGCAGCTTAGGGAGCTGGGACACTGAAGCTTTCTTT.

This clonotype came up a few times. The chain is built from TRBV28 and TRBJ2-5, with TRBD2 identical over 13 bases. The CDR3 runs to 20 residues. The trim removed 8 bases at V and 1 base at J, leaving 19 bases unmatched. Per germline, CDR1 MDHEN and CDR2 SYDVKM. Here the CDR3 DNA reads TGTGCCAGCGCTCTGCCCCTGACTAGCGGGGGGACCACAATCCAAGAGACCCAGTACTTC. Amino acids: CASALPLTSGGTTIQETQYF.